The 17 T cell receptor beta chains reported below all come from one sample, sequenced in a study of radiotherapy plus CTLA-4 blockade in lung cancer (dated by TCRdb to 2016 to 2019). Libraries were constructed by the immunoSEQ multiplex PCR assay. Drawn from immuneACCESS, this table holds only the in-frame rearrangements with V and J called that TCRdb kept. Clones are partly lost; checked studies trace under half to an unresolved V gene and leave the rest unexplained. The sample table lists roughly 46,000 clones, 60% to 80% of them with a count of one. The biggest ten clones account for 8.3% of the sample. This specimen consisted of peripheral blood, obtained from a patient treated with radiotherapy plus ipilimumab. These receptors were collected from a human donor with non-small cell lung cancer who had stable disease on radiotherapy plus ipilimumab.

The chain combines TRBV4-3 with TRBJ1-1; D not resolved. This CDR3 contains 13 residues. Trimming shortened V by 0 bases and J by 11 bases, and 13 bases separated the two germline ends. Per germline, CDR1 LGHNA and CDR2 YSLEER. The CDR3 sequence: CASSQDILLGAFF. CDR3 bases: TGCGCCAGCAGCCAAGACATTCTATTGGGGGCTTTCTTT.

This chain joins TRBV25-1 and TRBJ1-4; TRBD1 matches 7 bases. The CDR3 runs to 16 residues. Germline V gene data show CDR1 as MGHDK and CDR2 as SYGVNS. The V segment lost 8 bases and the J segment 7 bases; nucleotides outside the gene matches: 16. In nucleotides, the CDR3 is TGTGCCAGCGGTCCATCGGGGGAGGGGGCGCGTGAAAAACTGTTTTTT. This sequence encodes CASGPSGEGAREKLFF.

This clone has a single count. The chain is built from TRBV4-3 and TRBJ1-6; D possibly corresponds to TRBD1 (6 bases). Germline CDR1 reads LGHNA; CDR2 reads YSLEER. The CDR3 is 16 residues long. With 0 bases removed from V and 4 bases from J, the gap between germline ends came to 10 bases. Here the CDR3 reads CASSQDGGGYNSPLHF. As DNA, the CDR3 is TGCGCCAGCAGCCAAGATGGAGGGGGTTATAATTCACCCCTCCACTTT.

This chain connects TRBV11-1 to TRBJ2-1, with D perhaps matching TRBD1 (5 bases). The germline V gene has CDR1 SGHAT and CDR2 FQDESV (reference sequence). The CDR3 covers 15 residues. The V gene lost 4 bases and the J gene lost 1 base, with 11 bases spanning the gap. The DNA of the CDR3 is TGTGCCAGCAGCTCCTACAAGGGGTCCTACAATGAGCAGTTCTTC. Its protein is CASSSYKGSYNEQFF.

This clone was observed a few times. CDR3 residues: CASSRANTEAFF. For the CDR3, the DNA is TGTGCCAGCAGCAGGGCGAACACTGAAGCTTTCTTT. V is TRBV5-4 and J is TRBJ1-1; D is unclear. The CDR3 length is 12 residues. Trimming took 4 bases from V and 1 from J, leaving 5 bases between them. Germline V gene data show CDR1 as SGHNT and CDR2 as YYREEE (reference sequence). The complete variable domain, with remaining parts taken from reference TRBV5-4 and TRBJ1-1, reads ETGVTQSPTHLIKTRGQQVTLRCSSQSGHNTVSWYQQALGQGPQFIFQYYREEENGRGNFPPRFSGLQFPNYSSELNVNALELDDSALYLCASSRANTEAFFGQGTRLTVV.

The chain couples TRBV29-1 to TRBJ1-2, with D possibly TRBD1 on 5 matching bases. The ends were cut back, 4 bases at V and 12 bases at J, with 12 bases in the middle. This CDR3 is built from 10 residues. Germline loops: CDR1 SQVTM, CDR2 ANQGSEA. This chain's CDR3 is CSVAYQGNTF. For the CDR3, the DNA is TGCAGCGTTGCTTACCAGGGTAACACCTTC.

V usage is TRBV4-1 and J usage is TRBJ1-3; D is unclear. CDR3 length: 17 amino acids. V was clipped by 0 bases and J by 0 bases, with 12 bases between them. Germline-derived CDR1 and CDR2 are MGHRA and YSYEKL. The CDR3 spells CASSQEPSGNSGNTIYF. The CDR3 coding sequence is TGCGCCAGCAGCCAAGAACCAAGTGGGAACTCTGGAAACACCATATATTTT.

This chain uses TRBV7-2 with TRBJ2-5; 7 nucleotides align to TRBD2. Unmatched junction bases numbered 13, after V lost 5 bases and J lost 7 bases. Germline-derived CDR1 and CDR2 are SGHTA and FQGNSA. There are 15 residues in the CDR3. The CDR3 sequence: CASSRGGVLEGTQYF. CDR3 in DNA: TGTGCCAGCAGCCGGGGAGGGGTTTTGGAGGGGACCCAGTACTTC.

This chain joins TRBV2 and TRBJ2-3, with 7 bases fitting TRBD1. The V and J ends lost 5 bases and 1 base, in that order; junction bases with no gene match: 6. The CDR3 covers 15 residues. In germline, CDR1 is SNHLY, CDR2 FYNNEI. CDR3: CASSTRDRGTDTQYF. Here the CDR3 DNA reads TGTGCCAGCAGTACTCGCGACAGGGGCACAGATACGCAGTATTTT.

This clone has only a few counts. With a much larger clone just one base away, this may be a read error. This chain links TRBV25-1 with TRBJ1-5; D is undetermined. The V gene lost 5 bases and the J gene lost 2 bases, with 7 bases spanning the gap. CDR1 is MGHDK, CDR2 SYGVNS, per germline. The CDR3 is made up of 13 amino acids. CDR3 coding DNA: TGTGCCAGCAGTTACGACGGCAATCAGCCCCAGCATTTT. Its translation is CASSYDGNQPQHF.

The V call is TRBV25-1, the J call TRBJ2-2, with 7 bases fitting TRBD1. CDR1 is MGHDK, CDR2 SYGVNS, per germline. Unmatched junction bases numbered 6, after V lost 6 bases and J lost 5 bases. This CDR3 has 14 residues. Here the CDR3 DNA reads TGTGCCAGCAGAAACAGGGGCATTACCGGGGAGCTGTTTTTT. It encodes CASRNRGITGELFF. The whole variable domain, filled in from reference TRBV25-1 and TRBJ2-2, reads EADIYQTPRYLVIGTGKKITLECSQTMGHDKMYWYQQDPGMELHLIHYSYGVNSTEKGDLSSESTVSRIRTEHFPLTLESARPSHTSQYLCASRNRGITGELFFGEGSRLTVL.

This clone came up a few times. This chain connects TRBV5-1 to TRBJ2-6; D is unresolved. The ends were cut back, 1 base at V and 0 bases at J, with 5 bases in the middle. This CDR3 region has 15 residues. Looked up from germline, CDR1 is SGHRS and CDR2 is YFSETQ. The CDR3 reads CASSLPISGANVLTF. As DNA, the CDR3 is TGCGCCAGCAGCTTGCCCATCTCTGGGGCCAACGTCCTGACTTTC.

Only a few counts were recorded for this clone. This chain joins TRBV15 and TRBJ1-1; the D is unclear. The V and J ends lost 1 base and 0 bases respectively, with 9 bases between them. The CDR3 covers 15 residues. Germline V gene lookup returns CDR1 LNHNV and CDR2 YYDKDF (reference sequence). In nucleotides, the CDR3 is TGTGCCACCAGCAGAGGGTACAGCATGAACACTGAAGCTTTCTTT. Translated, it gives CATSRGYSMNTEAFF.

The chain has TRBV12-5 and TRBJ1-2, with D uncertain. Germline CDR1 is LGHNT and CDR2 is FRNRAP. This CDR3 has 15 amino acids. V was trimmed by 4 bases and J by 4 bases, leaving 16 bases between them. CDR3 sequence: CASGWGLLSSYGYTF. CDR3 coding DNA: TGTGCTAGTGGTTGGGGTTTACTGAGTTCCTATGGCTACACCTTC.

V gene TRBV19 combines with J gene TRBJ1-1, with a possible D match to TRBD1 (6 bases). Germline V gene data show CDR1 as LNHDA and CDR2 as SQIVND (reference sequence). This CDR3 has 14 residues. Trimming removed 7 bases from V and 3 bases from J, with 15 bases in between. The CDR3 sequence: CASTPTRTDTEAFF. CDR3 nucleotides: TGTGCCAGTACCCCGACCCGGACAGACACTGAAGCTTTCTTT.

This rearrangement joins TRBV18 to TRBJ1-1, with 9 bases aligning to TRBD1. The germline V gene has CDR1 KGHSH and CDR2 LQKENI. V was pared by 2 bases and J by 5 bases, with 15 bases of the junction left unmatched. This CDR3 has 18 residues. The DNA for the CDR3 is TGTGCCAGCTCACCAAGGTCGGCACAGGGGGCTCGGAGAACTGAAGCTTTCTTT. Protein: CASSPRSAQGARRTEAFF.

CDR3: CASRGQGLNTEAFF. As DNA, the CDR3 is TGTGCCAGCAGAGGTCAGGGGTTGAACACTGAAGCTTTCTTT. V gene TRBV6-1 combines with J gene TRBJ1-1; maybe TRBD1 (6 bases). The ends were cut back, 6 bases at V and 0 bases at J, with 11 bases in the middle. The CDR3 is 14 amino acids. Germline CDR1 and CDR2: MNHNS and SASEGT.